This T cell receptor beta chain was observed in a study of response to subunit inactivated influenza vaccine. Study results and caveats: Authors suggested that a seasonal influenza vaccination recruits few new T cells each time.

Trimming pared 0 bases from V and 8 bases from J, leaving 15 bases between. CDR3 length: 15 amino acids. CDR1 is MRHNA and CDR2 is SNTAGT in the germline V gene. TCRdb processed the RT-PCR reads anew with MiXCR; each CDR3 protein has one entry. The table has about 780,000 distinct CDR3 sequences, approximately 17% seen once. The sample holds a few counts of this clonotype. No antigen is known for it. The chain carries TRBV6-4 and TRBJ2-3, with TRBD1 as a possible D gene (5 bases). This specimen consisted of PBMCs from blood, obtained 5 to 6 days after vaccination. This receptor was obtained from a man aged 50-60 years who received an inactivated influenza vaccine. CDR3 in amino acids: CASSDSGASRGTQYF. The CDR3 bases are TGTGCCAGCAGTGACTCAGGTGCTTCTAGGGGTACGCAGTATTTT.